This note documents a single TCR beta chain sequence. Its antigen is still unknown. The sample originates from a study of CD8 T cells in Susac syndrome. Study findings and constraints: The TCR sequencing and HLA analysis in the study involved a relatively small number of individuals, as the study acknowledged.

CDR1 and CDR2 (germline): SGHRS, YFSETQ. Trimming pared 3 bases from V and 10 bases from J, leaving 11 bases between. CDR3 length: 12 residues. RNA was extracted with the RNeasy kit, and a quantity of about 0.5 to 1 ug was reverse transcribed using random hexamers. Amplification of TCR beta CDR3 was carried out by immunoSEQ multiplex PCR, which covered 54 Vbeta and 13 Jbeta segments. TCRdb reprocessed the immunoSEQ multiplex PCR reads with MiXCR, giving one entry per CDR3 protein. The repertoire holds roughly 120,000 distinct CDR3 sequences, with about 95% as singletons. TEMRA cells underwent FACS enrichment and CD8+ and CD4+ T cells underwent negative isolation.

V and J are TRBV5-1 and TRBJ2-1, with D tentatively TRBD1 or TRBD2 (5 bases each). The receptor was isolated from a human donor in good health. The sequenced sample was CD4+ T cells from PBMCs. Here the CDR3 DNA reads TGCGCCAGCAGCTCCCAGGGACCCGAGCAGTTCTTC. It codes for CASSSQGPEQFF.